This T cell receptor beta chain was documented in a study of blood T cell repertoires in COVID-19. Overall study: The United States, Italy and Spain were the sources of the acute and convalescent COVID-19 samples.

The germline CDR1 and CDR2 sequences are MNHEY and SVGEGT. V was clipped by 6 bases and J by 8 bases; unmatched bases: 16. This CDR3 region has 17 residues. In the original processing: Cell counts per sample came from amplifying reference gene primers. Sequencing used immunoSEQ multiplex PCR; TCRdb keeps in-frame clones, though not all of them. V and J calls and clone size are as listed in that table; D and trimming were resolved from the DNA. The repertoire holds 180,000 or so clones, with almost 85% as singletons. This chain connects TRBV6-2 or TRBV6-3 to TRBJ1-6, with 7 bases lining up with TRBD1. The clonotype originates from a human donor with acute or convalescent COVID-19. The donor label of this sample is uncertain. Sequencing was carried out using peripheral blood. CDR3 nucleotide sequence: TGTGCCAGCAGCCACTCCCAAGGACAGGTCCGAGATTCACCCCTCCACTTT. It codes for CASSHSQGQVRDSPLHF.